Listed here are 10 T cell receptor beta chains from one sample, sequenced in a study of OX40 agonist ivuxolimab in advanced cancers. Method: immunoSEQ multiplex PCR; TCRdb's copy keeps in-frame clones and lacks some. Here the sample spans about 71,000 clones, roughly 93% being singletons. Specimen: CD4+ or CD8+ T cells sorted from blood, collected in a trial of the OX40 agonist ivuxolimab. These receptors originate from an adult with an advanced solid tumor such as melanoma, head and neck, liver or kidney cancer.

V and J are TRBV30 and TRBJ2-5, with D perhaps TRBD2 (5 bases). The J call may be mistaken, given a closer DNA end match to TRBJ2-7. Looked up from germline, CDR1 is GTSNPN and CDR2 is SVGIG (reference sequence). The CDR3 consists of 12 residues. Here the CDR3 reads CAWTGSSYEQYF. CDR3 nucleotides: TGTGCCTGGACGGGAAGCTCCTACGAGCAGTACTTC.

The rearrangement links TRBV7-9 to TRBJ1-3; D is undetermined. Germline CDR1 is SEHNR and CDR2 is FQNEAQ (reference sequence). The CDR3 is made up of 15 amino acids. V was shortened by 5 bases and J by 2 bases, with 13 bases between the two germline ends. The CDR3 nucleotides are TGTGCCAGCAGCCTGGTATCCCTGGCTGGAAACACCATATATTTT. This encodes CASSLVSLAGNTIYF.

J is TRBJ2-3 and V is TRBV5-6; D gene unclear. Trimming removed 3 bases at V and 2 bases at J, with 7 bases between. This CDR3 is built from 13 residues. Germline CDR1 SGHDT, CDR2 YYEEEE. CDR3 DNA: TGTGCCAGCAGCTCGCGACACACAGATACGCAGTATTTT. It encodes CASSSRHTDTQYF.

This rearrangement joins TRBV7-2 to TRBJ1-2, with D unclear. Trimming cost V 1 base and J 0 bases, with 15 bases left between them. There are 17 residues in the CDR3. CDR1 is SGHTA and CDR2 is FQGNSA in the germline V gene. This CDR3 reads CASSLGIASGTNYGYTF. CDR3 coding DNA: TGTGCCAGCAGCTTAGGTATAGCATCGGGGACTAACTATGGCTACACCTTC.

The genes are TRBV6-1 and TRBJ1-6, with unresolved D. The length of the CDR3 is 15 residues. V was pared by 1 base and J by 7 bases, with 11 bases between. Germline V CDR1 and CDR2: MNHNS, SASEGT. In DNA form, the CDR3 reads TGTGCCAGCAGTGAAGGGGTGGGTGTGAATTCACCCCTCCACTTT. It specifies CASSEGVGVNSPLHF.

The chain joins TRBV11-1 to TRBJ2-1; no clear D. The CDR3 contains 10 residues. V lost 8 bases and J 10 bases, leaving 9 bases between the germline ends. CDR1 is SGHAT and CDR2 is FQDESV in the germline V gene (reference sequence). This CDR3 reads CASGSPEQFF. The DNA of the CDR3 is TGTGCCAGCGGTTCGCCCGAGCAGTTCTTC.

In DNA, the CDR3 is TGTGCCAGCAAGTCGGGCCATGAGCAGTTCTTC. This gives the protein CASKSGHEQFF. V is TRBV27 and J is TRBJ2-1; D ambiguous. V was clipped by 7 bases and J by 8 bases, with 9 bases between them. The CDR3 totals 11 residues. CDR1 is MNHEY, CDR2 SMNVEV, per germline (reference sequence).

V and J are TRBV7-9 and TRBJ1-5; maybe TRBD1 (6 bases). CDR1 SEHNR and CDR2 FQNEAQ come from the germline V gene (reference sequence). The CDR3 spans 14 residues. The V end was cut by 5 bases, the J end by 4 bases, with 12 bases between. The CDR3 spells CASSDGQPNQPQHF. The CDR3 DNA is TGTGCCAGCAGCGACGGACAGCCAAATCAGCCCCAGCATTTT.

This chain joins TRBV15 and TRBJ2-2; D remains ambiguous. V shed 8 bases and J shed 3 bases, with 4 bases lying between them. The CDR3 is 11 amino acids. Looked up from germline, CDR1 is LNHNV and CDR2 is YYDKDF (reference sequence). The CDR3 DNA sequence: TGTGCCACCCAGGACACCGGGGAGCTGTTTTTT. Residues: CATQDTGELFF.

This clone showed up just once. J is TRBJ2-7 and V is TRBV5-6; no reliable D call. The ends were cut back, 4 bases at V and 4 bases at J, with 15 bases in the middle. The CDR3 spans 14 residues. Germline V gives CDR1 SGHDT, CDR2 YYEEEE. CDR3 bases: TGTGCCAGCAGCCTGGGCGCGCAGAGGTACGAGCAGTACTTC. It encodes CASSLGAQRYEQYF.